The text below deals with one T cell receptor (beta chain). Its antigen is currently unknown. The data were produced by immunoSEQ multiplex PCR, yet TCRdb's version contains in-frame clones alone and is incomplete. The sample includes roughly 650,000 clones, about 95% of them seen just once. This entry comes from a study of shared clonotypes between healthy human individuals. Germline CDR1 reads SGHRS; CDR2 reads YFSETQ. V gave up 3 bases and J gave up 0 bases; unmatched junction bases: 8. This CDR3 has 16 residues. CD45RO negativity and positive selection for CCR7 defined naive CD8 cells, a population that excluded terminally differentiated effector memory CD45RA+ cells. Study-level points and caveats: Only blood underwent sampling, and tissue repertoires likely differ.

The chain combines TRBV5-1 with TRBJ1-2, with 7 bases that match TRBD1. Sequencing input: naive CD8+ T cells sorted from blood. The receptor was isolated from a woman between 25 and 40 years old in good health. In nucleotides, the CDR3 is TGCGCCAGCAGCTACCGGGACAGTAGCCCTAACTATGGCTACACCTTC. The encoded protein is CASSYRDSSPNYGYTF.